This TCR beta chain was recovered during a study of shared clonotypes between healthy human individuals. TCRdb's table, derived via immunoSEQ multiplex PCR, lists solely in-frame clones and lacks some. The data show some 2 million clones, about 95% seen once. CD45RO-negative CD8 cells positively selected for CCR7 made up the naive population, which excluded terminally differentiated effector memory CD45RA+ cells. Trimming removed 4 bases from V and 4 bases from J, with 11 bases in between. Germline CDR1 LNHDA, CDR2 SQIVND (reference sequence). The CDR3 consists of 13 residues. Input material: naive CD8+ T cells sorted from blood. This chain joins TRBV19 and TRBJ2-7; perhaps TRBD2 as D (6 bases). This TCR derives from a man aged 18-30 years in good health. CDR3 DNA: TGTGCCAGTAGTAGCAGGAGGGCGTACGAGCAGTACTTC. Its translation: CASSSRRAYEQYF.